These 14 T cell receptor beta chains share one sample of origin, sequenced in a study of T cell repertoires in cytomegalovirus infection. TCRdb re-derived calls from the reads in MiXCR, one entry per CDR3 protein. This sample has roughly 230,000 distinct CDR3 sequences; approximately 13% occur once, and the top ten carry 1.5% to 2%. The sequenced material came from PBMCs. Source of these receptors: a human donor in good health (CMV status not recorded). Some clones in this sample may be carry-over from other donors' samples.

This clonotype was observed a handful of times. The CDR3 DNA is TGCAGTGCTAGGGTAGGCAGCTATGGCTACACCTTC. Translating gives CSARVGSYGYTF. This sequence joins TRBV20-1 and TRBJ1-2; D is undetermined. The germline V gene has CDR1 DFQATT and CDR2 SNEGSKA (reference sequence). The germline V and J ends were trimmed by 3 bases and 4 bases, with 9 bases remaining between them. This CDR3 spans 12 amino acids.

This clonotype was recorded many times. The J gene is TRBJ2-3, the V gene TRBV7-2; TRBD2 matches 8 bases. Trimming at V came to 1 base and at J to 0 bases, leaving 0 bases not matched to a gene. CDR3 size: 15 residues. The germline gives CDR1 SGHTA, CDR2 FQGNSA. The CDR3 spells CASSLVAGSTDTQYF. The CDR3 coding sequence is TGTGCCAGCAGCTTAGTAGCGGGGAGCACAGATACGCAGTATTTT.

This clonotype was seen many times. The chain uses TRBV27 and TRBJ2-1; a possible D gene is TRBD2 (6 bases). V was clipped by 5 bases and J by 2 bases, with 13 bases between them. This CDR3 region has 15 residues. Germline V lookup: CDR1 MNHEY, CDR2 SMNVEV (reference sequence). In DNA form, the CDR3 reads TGTGCCAGCAGTCCCATCGGGGGTGCCTACAATGAGCAGTTCTTC. Its protein product is CASSPIGGAYNEQFF.

There are many counts of this clonotype. The genes are TRBV7-9 and TRBJ1-4; the D gene is possibly TRBD1 (5 bases). Germline CDR1 is SEHNR and CDR2 is FQNEAQ (reference sequence). Trimming stripped 5 bases from V and 7 bases from J, with 17 bases between. CDR3 length equals 15 residues. Written as DNA, the CDR3 is TGTGCCAGCAGCCAAGCAGGGCAGCCCTTTGAAAAACTGTTTTTT. Translated, it gives CASSQAGQPFEKLFF.

A few counts support this clonotype. This chain links TRBV5-1 with TRBJ2-5; D gene uncertain. The germline V gene has CDR1 SGHRS and CDR2 YFSETQ. V lost 5 bases to trimming and J lost 5 bases, with 13 bases between them. This CDR3 spans 13 amino acids. This chain's CDR3 is CASSRAPEETQYF. CDR3 bases: TGCGCCAGCAGTCGGGCCCCCGAGGAGACCCAGTACTTC. Full variable domain (remainder filled in from reference TRBV5-1 and TRBJ2-5): KAGVTQTPRYLIKTRGQQVTLSCSPISGHRSVSWYQQTPGQGLQFLFEYFSETQRNKGNFPGRFSGRQFSNSRSEMNVSTLELGDSALYLCASSRAPEETQYFGPGTRLLVL.

This clonotype was counted ten times or more. The rearrangement uses TRBV18 and TRBJ2-7, with a weak D call TRBD1 (7 bases). The CDR3 length is 16 residues. The germline CDR1 and CDR2 sequences are KGHSH and LQKENI. V lost 3 bases and J lost 0, with 15 bases in between. CDR3 protein: CASSPRGQYLSYEQYF. CDR3 coding DNA: TGTGCCAGCTCACCGCGGGGACAGTACCTCTCCTACGAGCAGTACTTC.

This clonotype was seen repeatedly, ten times or more. The gene calls are TRBV29-1 and TRBJ1-1; unclear D gene. The germline gives CDR1 SQVTM, CDR2 ANQGSEA. The CDR3 totals 13 residues. V gave up 7 bases and J gave up 1 base, with 13 bases separating them. CDR3 protein: CSADTVGNTEAFF. The CDR3 DNA reads TGCAGCGCTGATACAGTTGGGAACACTGAAGCTTTCTTT.

There are a few counts of this clonotype. V is TRBV20-1 and J is TRBJ2-5; 13 nucleotides align to TRBD2. The germline CDR1 and CDR2 sequences are DFQATT and SNEGSKA (reference sequence). The length of the CDR3 is 18 residues. The trim removed 0 bases at V and 3 bases at J, leaving 10 bases unmatched. As DNA, the CDR3 is TGCAGTGCTAGAGATCACTCACCCGGACTAGCGGGAGAAGAGACCCAGTACTTC. The encoded protein is CSARDHSPGLAGEETQYF.

This clonotype showed up many times. A read error may produce the germline difference seen at one junction end. This rearrangement joins TRBV28 to TRBJ2-5, with 10 bases aligning to TRBD1. Per germline, CDR1 MDHEN and CDR2 SYDVKM. The CDR3 consists of 16 residues. For the CDR3, the DNA is TGTGCCAGCAGTCCTTATCCCGGGACAGGGGCCGAAAATTACTTTTTC. This encodes CASSPYPGTGAENYFF. Looking up the rest from reference TRBV28 and TRBJ2-5 gives the full variable domain: DVKVTQSSRYLVKRTGEKVFLECVQDMDHENMFWYRQDPGLGLRLIYFSYDVKMKEKGDIPEGYSVSREKKERFSLILESASTNQTSMYLCASSPYPGTGAENYFFGPGTRLLVL.

The CDR3 DNA is TGTGCCAGCAGCTTTAATCCCCTAGCGGGCGGAGGTGAGCAGTTCTTC. This translates into CASSFNPLAGGGEQFF. The chain uses TRBV11-2 and TRBJ2-1; 8 bases line up with TRBD2. The length of the CDR3 is 16 residues. CDR1 and CDR2 (germline): SGHAT, FQNNGV. The J segment lost 9 bases and the V segment lost 3 bases, leaving 13 bases of the junction unmatched.

This clonotype was seen repeatedly, ten times or more. This may arise from a read error, as a much more abundant clone is one base away. This chain joins TRBV6-2 or TRBV6-3 and TRBJ1-1; 7 bases align to TRBD1. V lost 6 bases, J lost 1 base, and 5 bases stayed unmatched. There are 14 residues in the CDR3. Looked up from germline, CDR1 is MNHEY and CDR2 is SVGEGT. The CDR3 DNA is TGTGCCAGCAGCTCGGGACAGAGGAACACTGAAGCTTTCTTT. It specifies CASSSGQRNTEAFF.

This clonotype was seen a handful of times. The rearrangement joins TRBV18 to TRBJ1-1; D gene unclear. Between the trimmed V and J ends, which lost 2 bases and 6 bases, there was a span of 13 bases. Per the germline V gene, CDR1 is KGHSH and CDR2 is LQKENI. The CDR3 length is 14 residues. The CDR3 region has the DNA TGTGCCAGCTCACCAGTTACGGTCAAGGCTGAAGCTTTCTTT. Translation: CASSPVTVKAEAFF.

This sequence joins TRBV27 and TRBJ2-4; D is possibly TRBD2 (7 bases). Germline V lookup: CDR1 MNHEY, CDR2 SMNVEV (reference sequence). Trimming took 7 bases from V and 7 from J, leaving 20 bases between them. The length of the CDR3 is 15 residues. CDR3 in DNA: TGTGCCAGCAACTCGGGGGGCTCTATGGGGAACATTCAGTACTTC. It translates to CASNSGGSMGNIQYF.

The J gene is TRBJ2-4, the V gene TRBV7-9; a weak D match, TRBD2 (5 bases). This CDR3 has 12 amino acids. The germline V and J ends were trimmed by 3 bases and 9 bases, with 9 bases remaining between them. From germline, CDR1 is SEHNR and CDR2 FQNEAQ (reference sequence). The CDR3 loop is CASSFPEGIQYF. As DNA, the CDR3 is TGTGCCAGCAGCTTCCCCGAGGGCATTCAGTACTTC.